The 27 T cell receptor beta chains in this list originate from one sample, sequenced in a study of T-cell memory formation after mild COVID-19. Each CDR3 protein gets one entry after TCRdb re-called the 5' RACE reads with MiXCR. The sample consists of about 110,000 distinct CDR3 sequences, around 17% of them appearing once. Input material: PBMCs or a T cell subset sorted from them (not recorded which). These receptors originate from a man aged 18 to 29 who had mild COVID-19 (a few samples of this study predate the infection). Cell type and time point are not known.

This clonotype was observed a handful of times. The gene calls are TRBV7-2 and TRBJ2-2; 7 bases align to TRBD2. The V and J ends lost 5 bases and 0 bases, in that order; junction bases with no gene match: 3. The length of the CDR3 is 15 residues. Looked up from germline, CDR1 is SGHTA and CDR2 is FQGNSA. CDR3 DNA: TGTGCCAGCAGCACCGGACTAGCGAACACCGGGGAGCTGTTTTTT. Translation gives CASSTGLANTGELFF.

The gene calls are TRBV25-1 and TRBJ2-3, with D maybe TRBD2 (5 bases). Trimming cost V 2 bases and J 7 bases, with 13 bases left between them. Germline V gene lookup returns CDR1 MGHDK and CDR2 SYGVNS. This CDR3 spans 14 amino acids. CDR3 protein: CASSEGLSRNTQYF. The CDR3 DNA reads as TGTGCCAGCAGTGAAGGACTCAGCAGGAATACGCAGTATTTT. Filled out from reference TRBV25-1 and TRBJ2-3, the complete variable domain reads EADIYQTPRYLVIGTGKKITLECSQTMGHDKMYWYQQDPGMELHLIHYSYGVNSTEKGDLSSESTVSRIRTEHFPLTLESARPSHTSQYLCASSEGLSRNTQYFGPGTRLTVL.

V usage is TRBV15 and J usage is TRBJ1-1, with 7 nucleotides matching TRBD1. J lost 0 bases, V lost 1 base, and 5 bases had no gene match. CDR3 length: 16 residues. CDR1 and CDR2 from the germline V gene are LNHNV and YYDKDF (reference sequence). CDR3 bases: TGTGCCACCAGCAGAGGAAGACAGGGAGTGAACACTGAAGCTTTCTTT. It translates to CATSRGRQGVNTEAFF.

The CDR3: CASRSTATNEKLFF. CDR3 DNA sequence: TGTGCCAGCAGATCCACTGCAACTAATGAAAAACTGTTTTTT. This sequence joins TRBV2 and TRBJ1-4; no firm D call. The CDR3 sequence is 14 residues long. V lost 6 bases and J 0 bases, leaving 8 bases between the germline ends. Germline loops: CDR1 SNHLY, CDR2 FYNNEI.

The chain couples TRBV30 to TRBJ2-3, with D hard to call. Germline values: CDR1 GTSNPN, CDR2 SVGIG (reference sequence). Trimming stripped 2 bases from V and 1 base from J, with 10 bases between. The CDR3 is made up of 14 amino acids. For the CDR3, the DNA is TGTGCCTGGAGTCTTAACACAGGCACAGATACGCAGTATTTT. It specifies CAWSLNTGTDTQYF.

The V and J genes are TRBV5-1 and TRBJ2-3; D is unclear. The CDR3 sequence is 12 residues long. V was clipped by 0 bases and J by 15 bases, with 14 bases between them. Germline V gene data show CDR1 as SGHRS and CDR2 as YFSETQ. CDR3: CASSLGTRAYYF. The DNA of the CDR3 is TGCGCCAGCAGCTTGGGGACCCGGGCCTATTATTTT.

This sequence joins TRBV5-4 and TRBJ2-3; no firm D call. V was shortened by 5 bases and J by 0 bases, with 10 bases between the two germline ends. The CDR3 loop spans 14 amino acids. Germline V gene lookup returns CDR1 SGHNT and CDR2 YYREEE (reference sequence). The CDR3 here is CASRVQSSTDTQYF. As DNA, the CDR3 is TGTGCCAGCAGAGTACAGTCTAGCACAGATACGCAGTATTTT.

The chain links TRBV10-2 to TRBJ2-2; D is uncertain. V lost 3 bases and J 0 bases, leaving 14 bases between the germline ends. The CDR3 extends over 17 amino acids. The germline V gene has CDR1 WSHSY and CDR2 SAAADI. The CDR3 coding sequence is TGCGCCAGCAGTGAAAAACCACTATACCCGAACACCGGGGAGCTGTTTTTT. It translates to CASSEKPLYPNTGELFF.

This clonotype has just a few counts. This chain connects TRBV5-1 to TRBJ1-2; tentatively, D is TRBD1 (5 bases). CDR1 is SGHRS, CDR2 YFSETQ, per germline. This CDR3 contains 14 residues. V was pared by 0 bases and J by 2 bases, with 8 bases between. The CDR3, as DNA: TGCGCCAGCAGCTTGGGACAGCTGAACTATGGCTACACCTTC. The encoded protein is CASSLGQLNYGYTF.

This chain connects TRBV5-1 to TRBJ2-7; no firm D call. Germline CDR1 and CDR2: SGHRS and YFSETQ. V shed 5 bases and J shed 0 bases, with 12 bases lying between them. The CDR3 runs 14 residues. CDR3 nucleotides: TGCGCCAGCAGTCCCGACACCGGCTCCTACGAGCAGTACTTC. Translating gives CASSPDTGSYEQYF.

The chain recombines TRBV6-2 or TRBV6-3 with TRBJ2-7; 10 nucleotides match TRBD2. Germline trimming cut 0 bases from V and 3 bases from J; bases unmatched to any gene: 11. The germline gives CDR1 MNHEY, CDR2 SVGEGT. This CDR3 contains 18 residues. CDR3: CASSYSSSGGLNRYEQYV. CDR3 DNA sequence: TGTGCCAGCAGTTACTCATCTAGCGGGGGACTAAATCGCTACGAGCAGTACGTC.

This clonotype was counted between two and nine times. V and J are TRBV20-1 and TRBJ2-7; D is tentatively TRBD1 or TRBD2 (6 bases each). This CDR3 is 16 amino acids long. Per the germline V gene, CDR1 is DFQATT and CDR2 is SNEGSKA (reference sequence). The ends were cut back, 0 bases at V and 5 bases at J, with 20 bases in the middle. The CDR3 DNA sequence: TGCAGTGCTAGAGATCTAAGGAGGGGGGCAGGGAACGAGCAGTACTTC. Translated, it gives CSARDLRRGAGNEQYF.

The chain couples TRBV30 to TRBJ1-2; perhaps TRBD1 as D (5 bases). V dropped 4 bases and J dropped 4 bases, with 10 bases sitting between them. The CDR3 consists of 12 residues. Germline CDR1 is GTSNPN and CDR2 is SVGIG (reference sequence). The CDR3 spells CAWTPGLYGYTF. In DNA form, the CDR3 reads TGTGCCTGGACCCCAGGGCTCTATGGCTACACCTTC.

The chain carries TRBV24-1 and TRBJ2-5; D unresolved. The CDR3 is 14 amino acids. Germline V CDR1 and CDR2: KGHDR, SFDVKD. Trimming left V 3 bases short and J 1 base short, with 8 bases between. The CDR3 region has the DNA TGTGCCACCAGTGATCCACGAAGCCAAGAGACCCAGTACTTC. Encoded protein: CATSDPRSQETQYF.

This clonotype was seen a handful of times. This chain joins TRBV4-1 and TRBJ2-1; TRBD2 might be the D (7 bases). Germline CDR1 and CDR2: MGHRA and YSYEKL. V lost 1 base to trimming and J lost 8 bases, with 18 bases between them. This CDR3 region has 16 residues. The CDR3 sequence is CASSQGNGGPLDEQFF. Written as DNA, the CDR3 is TGCGCCAGCAGCCAAGGGAACGGGGGGCCTTTGGATGAGCAGTTCTTC.

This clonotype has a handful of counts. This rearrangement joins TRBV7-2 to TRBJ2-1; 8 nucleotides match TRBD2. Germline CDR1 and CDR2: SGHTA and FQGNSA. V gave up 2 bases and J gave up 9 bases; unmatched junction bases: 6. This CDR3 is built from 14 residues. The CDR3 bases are TGTGCCAGCAGCTTATATCGGGGGGGAGGTGAGCAGTTCTTC. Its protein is CASSLYRGGGEQFF.

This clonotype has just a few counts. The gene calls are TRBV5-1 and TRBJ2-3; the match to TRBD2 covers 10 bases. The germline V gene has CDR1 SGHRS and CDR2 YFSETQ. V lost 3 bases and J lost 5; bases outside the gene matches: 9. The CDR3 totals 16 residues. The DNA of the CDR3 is TGCGCCAGCAGCTCAGCGGGGGGGCAATCCCGAGATACGCAGTATTTT. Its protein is CASSSAGGQSRDTQYF.

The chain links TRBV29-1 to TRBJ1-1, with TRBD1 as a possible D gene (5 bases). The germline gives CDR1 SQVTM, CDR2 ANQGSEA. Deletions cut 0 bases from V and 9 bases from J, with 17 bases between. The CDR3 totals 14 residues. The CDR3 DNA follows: TGCAGCGTTGAAGATCCATTTCTGGGGCATAAAGCTTTCTTT. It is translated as CSVEDPFLGHKAFF.

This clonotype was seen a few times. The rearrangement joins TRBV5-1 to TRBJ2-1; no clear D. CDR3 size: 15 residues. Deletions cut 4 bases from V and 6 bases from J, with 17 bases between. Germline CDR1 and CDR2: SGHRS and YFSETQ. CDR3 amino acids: CASSPAFGSTNEQFF. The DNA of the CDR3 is TGCGCCAGCAGCCCCGCTTTTGGCAGCACCAATGAGCAGTTCTTC.

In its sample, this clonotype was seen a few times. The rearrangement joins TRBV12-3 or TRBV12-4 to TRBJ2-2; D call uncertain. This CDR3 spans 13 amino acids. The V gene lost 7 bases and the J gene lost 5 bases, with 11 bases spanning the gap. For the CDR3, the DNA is TGTGCCAGCATGTTGTCAGATACCGGGGAGCTGTTTTTT. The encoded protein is CASMLSDTGELFF.

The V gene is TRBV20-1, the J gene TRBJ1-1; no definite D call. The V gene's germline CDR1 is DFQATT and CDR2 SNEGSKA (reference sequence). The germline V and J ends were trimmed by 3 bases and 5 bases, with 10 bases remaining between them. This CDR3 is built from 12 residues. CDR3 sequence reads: CSARAVGTEAFF. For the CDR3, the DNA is TGCAGTGCTAGGGCCGTAGGGACTGAAGCTTTCTTT.

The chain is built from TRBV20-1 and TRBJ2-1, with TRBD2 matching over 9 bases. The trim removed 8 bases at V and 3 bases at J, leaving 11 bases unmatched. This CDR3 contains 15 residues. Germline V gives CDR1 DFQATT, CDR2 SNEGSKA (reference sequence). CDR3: CSPKKGSGGYNEQFF. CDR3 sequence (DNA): TGCAGTCCAAAAAAGGGTAGCGGGGGCTACAATGAGCAGTTCTTC.

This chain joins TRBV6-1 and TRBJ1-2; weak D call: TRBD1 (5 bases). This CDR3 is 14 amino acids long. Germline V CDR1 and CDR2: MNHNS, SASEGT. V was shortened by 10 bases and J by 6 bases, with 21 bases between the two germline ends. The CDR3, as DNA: TGTGCCACCGGCGTCAAATCAGGGCTCAATGGCTACACCTTC. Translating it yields CATGVKSGLNGYTF.

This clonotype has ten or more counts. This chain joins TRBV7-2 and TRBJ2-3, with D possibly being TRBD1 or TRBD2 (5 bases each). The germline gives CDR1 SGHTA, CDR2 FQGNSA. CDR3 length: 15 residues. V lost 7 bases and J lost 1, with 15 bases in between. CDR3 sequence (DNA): TGTGCCAGCACTGAGGTCGGGGCCCGCACAGATACGCAGTATTTT. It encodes CASTEVGARTDTQYF.

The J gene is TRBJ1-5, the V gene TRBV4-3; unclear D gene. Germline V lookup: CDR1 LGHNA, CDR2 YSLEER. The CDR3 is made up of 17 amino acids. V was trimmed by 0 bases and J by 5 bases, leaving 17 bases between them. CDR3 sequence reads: CASSQDLSALTYQPQHF. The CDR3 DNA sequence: TGCGCCAGCAGCCAAGATCTTTCCGCGTTAACTTATCAGCCCCAGCATTTT.

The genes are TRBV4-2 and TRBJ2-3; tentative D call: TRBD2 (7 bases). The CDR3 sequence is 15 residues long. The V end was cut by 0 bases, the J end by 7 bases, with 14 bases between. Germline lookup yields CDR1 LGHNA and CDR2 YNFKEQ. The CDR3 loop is CASSQEVGGPNTQYF. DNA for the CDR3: TGTGCCAGCAGCCAAGAGGTGGGGGGGCCGAATACGCAGTATTTT.

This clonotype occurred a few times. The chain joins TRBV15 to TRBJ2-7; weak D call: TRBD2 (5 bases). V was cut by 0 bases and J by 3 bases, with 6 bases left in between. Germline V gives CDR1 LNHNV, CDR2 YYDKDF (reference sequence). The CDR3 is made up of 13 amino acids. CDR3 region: CATSRDGGYEQYF. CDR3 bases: TGTGCCACCAGCAGAGACGGAGGCTACGAGCAGTACTTC.